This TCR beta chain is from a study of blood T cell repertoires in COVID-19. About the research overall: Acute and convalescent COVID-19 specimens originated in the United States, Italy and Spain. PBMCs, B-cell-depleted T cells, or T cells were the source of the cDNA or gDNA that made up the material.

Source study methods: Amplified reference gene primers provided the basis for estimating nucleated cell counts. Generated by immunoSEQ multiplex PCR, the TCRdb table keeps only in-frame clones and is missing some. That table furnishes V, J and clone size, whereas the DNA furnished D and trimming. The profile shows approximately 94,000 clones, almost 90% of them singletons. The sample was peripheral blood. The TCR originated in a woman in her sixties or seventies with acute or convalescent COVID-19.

The CDR3 loop is CASSLDPLFLTEETQYF. The CDR3 nucleotides are TGTGCCAGCAGCTTAGATCCACTCTTTCTCACGGAAGAGACCCAGTACTTC. The chain uses TRBV11-2 and TRBJ2-5, with D unresolved. Deletions cut 0 bases from V and 3 bases from J, with 17 bases between. Germline assignment: CDR1 SGHAT and CDR2 FQNNGV. The CDR3 length is 17 residues.